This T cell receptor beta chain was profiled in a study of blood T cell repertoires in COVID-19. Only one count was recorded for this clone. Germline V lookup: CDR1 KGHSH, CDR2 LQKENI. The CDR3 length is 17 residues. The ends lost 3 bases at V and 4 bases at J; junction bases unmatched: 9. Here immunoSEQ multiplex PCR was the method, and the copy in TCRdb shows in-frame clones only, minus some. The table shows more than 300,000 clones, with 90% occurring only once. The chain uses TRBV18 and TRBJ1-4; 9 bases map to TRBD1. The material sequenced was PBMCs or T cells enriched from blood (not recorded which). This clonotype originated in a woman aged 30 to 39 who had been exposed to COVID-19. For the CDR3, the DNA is TGTGCCAGCTCACCTCGGAGGGACAGGGTTGGTAATGAAAAACTGTTTTTT. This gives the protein CASSPRRDRVGNEKLFF.